Listed below are T cell receptor beta chains from one sample, sequenced in a study of blood T cell repertoires in COVID-19. Generated by immunoSEQ multiplex PCR, the TCRdb table keeps only in-frame clones and is missing some. The sample contains about 220,000 clones, 80% of which appear only once. The sequenced material came from peripheral blood. The receptors come from a woman aged 70-85 years with acute or convalescent COVID-19. Each CDR3 is given with its conserved first and last residue. A D gene is named only where the DNA matches it firmly. Size values are once, few and many counts, or a class for expanded clones, and some rows have none.

abundance | j_gene | d_gene | v_gene | CDR3nt | CDR3aa
. | TRBJ1-5 | TRBD1 | TRBV29-1 | TGCAGCGTTGGGACAGGTGGAGGCAATCAGCCCCAGCATTTT | CSVGTGGGNQPQHF
. | TRBJ2-1 | . | TRBV5-5 | TGTGCCAGCAGCTTGGACTCCCCTAAGCAGTTCTTC | CASSLDSPKQFF
. | TRBJ2-5 | TRBD2 | TRBV19 | TGTGCCAGTAAGATGAGGGCTAGCGGGGCTGTTCAAGAGACCCAGTACTTC | CASKMRASGAVQETQYF
many | TRBJ2-2 | . | TRBV15 | TGTGCCACCAGCAGAGGGCAGGCCACGAACACCGGGGAGCTGTTTTTT | CATSRGQATNTGELFF
. | TRBJ2-7 | . | TRBV7-2 | TGTGCCAGCAGCTTAATTATCAGGGTGTGGGACGAGCAGTACTTC | CASSLIIRVWDEQYF
. | TRBJ1-3 | . | TRBV30 | TGTGCCTGGAGGGCAGCAGGTAGATTTAGCTCTGGAAACACCATATATTTT | CAWRAAGRFSSGNTIYF
. | TRBJ2-2 | . | TRBV5-1 | TGCGCCAGCAGTGAACAGAGTAACACCGGGGAGCTGTTTTTT | CASSEQSNTGELFF
. | TRBJ1-4 | TRBD1 | TRBV2 | TGTGCCAGCAGTCGGACAGGGGCGAGGGAACTGTTTTTT | CASSRTGARELFF
few | TRBJ2-7 | . | TRBV30 | TGTGCCTATGACAGGAATGGGTACGAGCAGTACTTC | CAYDRNGYEQYF
. | TRBJ2-4 | . | TRBV7-9 | TGTGCCAGCAGCTTTTCACTAGCCAAAAACATTCAGTACTTC | CASSFSLAKNIQYF